A single sample gave rise to the 15 T cell receptor beta chains below, sequenced in a study of neurological immune-mediated disorders. TCRdb independently ran MiXCR on the 5' RACE reads; one entry per CDR3 protein. This sample has 110,000 or so distinct CDR3 sequences; around 3% occur once, and the top ten carry around 1.2%. Sequencing input: PBMCs. These receptors originate from a woman aged 25-40 years with multiple sclerosis.

There are many counts of this clonotype. The chain carries TRBV4-3 and TRBJ2-7, with TRBD1 identical over 11 bases. Trimming took 3 bases from V and 4 from J; bases not matched to a gene: 5. Germline values: CDR1 LGHNA, CDR2 YSLEER. This CDR3 region has 15 residues. Here the CDR3 DNA reads TGCGCCAGCAGCCAGACCGGGACAGGGGGTTACGAGCAGTACTTC. Amino acids: CASSQTGTGGYEQYF.

This clonotype was seen at least ten times. V and J are TRBV11-2 and TRBJ2-3; D possibly matches TRBD1 or TRBD2 (6 bases each). The V end lost 1 base, the J end lost 4 bases, and 12 bases lay between the germline ends. This CDR3 region has 15 residues. Germline V gene data show CDR1 as SGHAT and CDR2 as FQNNGV. CDR3 sequence reads: CASSLAGGQADTQYF. CDR3 coding DNA: TGTGCCAGCAGCTTAGCCGGGGGCCAAGCAGATACGCAGTATTTT.

This clonotype was seen many times. V is TRBV2 and J is TRBJ2-5, with a weak D call TRBD2 (6 bases). The V and J ends lost 6 bases and 1 base respectively, with 12 bases between them. Germline values: CDR1 SNHLY, CDR2 FYNNEI. The CDR3 spans 14 residues. CDR3 nucleotide sequence: TGTGCCAGCAGATTGGGGGGACTCCAAGAGACCCAGTACTTC. The encoded protein is CASRLGGLQETQYF.

The table lists this clonotype with many counts. The CDR3 region is CSATRTGGGQPQHF. The DNA for the CDR3 is TGCAGTGCTACCCGGACAGGGGGCGGTCAGCCCCAGCATTTT. The chain is built from TRBV20-1 and TRBJ1-5; 11 nucleotides align to TRBD1. This CDR3 has 14 residues. Losses at the gene ends were 4 bases for V and 6 bases for J; bases not matched to a gene: 5. Germline V gene lookup returns CDR1 DFQATT and CDR2 SNEGSKA (reference sequence).

As for this clonotype: Because the CDR3's place on the DNA is in doubt, the DNA is left out and the CDR3 is given as listed by TCRdb. The chain carries TRBV7-5 and TRBJ2-5; the table's D gene call, TRBD2, was not cross checked with the DNA. TRBV7-5 corresponds to a pseudogene. The CDR3 spans 17 amino acids, including both terminal residues. The CDR3 protein is CISVPELAGPLQETQYF.

In its sample, this clonotype was seen many times. CDR3 protein: CASSLDRDHTQYF. CDR3 coding DNA: TGTGCCAGCAGCTTAGATAGGGACCATACGCAGTATTTT. This chain links TRBV7-8 with TRBJ2-3, with D perhaps matching TRBD1 or TRBD2 (5 bases each). CDR3 length equals 13 residues. Per the germline V gene, CDR1 is SGHVS and CDR2 is FQNEAQ. V was shortened by 1 base and J by 7 bases, with 9 bases between the two germline ends.

This clonotype was counted at least ten times. J is TRBJ2-1 and V is TRBV6-2 or TRBV6-3; 10 bases line up with TRBD2. With 5 bases clipped from V and 7 bases from J, the junction kept 11 bases outside the gene matches. CDR3 size: 16 residues. Germline CDR1 reads MNHEY; CDR2 reads SVGEGT. The CDR3 protein is CASSPILAGARNEQFF. CDR3 sequence (DNA): TGTGCCAGCAGTCCCATCCTAGCGGGGGCGAGGAATGAGCAGTTCTTC.

This clonotype was recorded at least ten times. The genes are TRBV5-6 and TRBJ1-1, with a weak D call TRBD1 (5 bases). Per germline, CDR1 SGHDT and CDR2 YYEEEE. The CDR3 runs to 13 residues. V lost 4 bases and J 6 bases, leaving 13 bases between the germline ends. The CDR3 DNA follows: TGTGCCAGCAGCCAGCGGCAGGGCCCTGAAGCTTTCTTT. As protein: CASSQRQGPEAFF.

This clonotype was seen many times. The genes are TRBV20-1 and TRBJ2-3; TRBD2 might be the D (5 bases). V gave up 0 bases and J gave up 3 bases, with 7 bases separating them. Germline CDR1 is DFQATT and CDR2 is SNEGSKA (reference sequence). This CDR3 contains 13 residues. DNA of the CDR3: TGCAGTGCTAGAGATGGACTTACAGATACGCAGTATTTT. Translation: CSARDGLTDTQYF.

This clonotype has a count of ten or more. This chain joins TRBV7-9 and TRBJ1-1; D uncertain. Per germline, CDR1 SEHNR and CDR2 FQNEAQ (reference sequence). V shed 8 bases and J shed 1 base, with 2 bases lying between them. This CDR3 spans 10 amino acids. CDR3 sequence reads: CASENTEAFF. CDR3 coding DNA: TGTGCCAGCGAGAACACTGAAGCTTTCTTT.

This clonotype was seen many times. The chain uses TRBV29-1 and TRBJ2-7, with TRBD1 identical over 9 bases. Germline V lookup: CDR1 SQVTM, CDR2 ANQGSEA. CDR3 size: 15 residues. Trimming cost V 2 bases and J 2 bases; bases outside gene matches: 7. CDR3 nucleotides: TGCAGCGTTGAACGTCCCGGGACAGGGACCTACGAGCAGTACTTC. This sequence encodes CSVERPGTGTYEQYF.

The sample holds many counts of this clonotype. The CDR3 protein is CASSLVNANSLHNEQFF. In DNA, the CDR3 is TGTGCCAGCAGCTTAGTAAACGCAAACAGCCTTCACAATGAGCAGTTCTTC. This chain joins TRBV7-6 and TRBJ2-1; D is ambiguous. Germline V gene data show CDR1 as SGHVS and CDR2 as FNYEAQ. The CDR3 runs to 17 residues. The V end was cut by 1 base, the J end by 5 bases, with 18 bases between.

This clonotype was observed at least ten times. This sequence joins TRBV29-1 and TRBJ1-2; D ambiguous. In germline, CDR1 is SQVTM, CDR2 ANQGSEA. The CDR3 is 12 amino acids. The ends were cut back, 4 bases at V and 4 bases at J, with 10 bases in the middle. The CDR3 DNA follows: TGCAGCGTTGTTCGGGGAATCTATGGCTACACCTTC. This gives the protein CSVVRGIYGYTF. The variable domain in full, with the rest retrieved from reference TRBV29-1 and TRBJ1-2, is SAVISQKPSRDICQRGTSLTIQCQVDSQVTMMFWYRQQPGQSLTLIATANQGSEATYESGFVIDKFPISRPNLTFSTLTVSNMSPEDSSIYLCSVVRGIYGYTFGSGTRLTVV.

A remark on this clonotype: This may be a read error: a much more frequent sequence differs by one nucleotide. The V call is TRBV5-1, the J call TRBJ2-7; unclear D gene. CDR1 is SGHRS and CDR2 is YFSETQ in the germline V gene. CDR3 size: 12 residues. CDR3 sequence: CASSVQPYDQYF. The CDR3 bases are TGCGCCAGCAGCGTACAGCCCTACGATCAGTACTTC.

This clonotype was found a few times. A much bigger clone sits one base away, suggesting this may be a read error. V and J are TRBV5-1 and TRBJ2-2; D gene unclear. Germline-derived CDR1 and CDR2 are SGHRS and YFSETQ. The CDR3 has 12 amino acids. CDR3 residues: CDSSSPTGELFF. CDR3 DNA sequence: TGCGACAGCAGCTCCCCGACCGGGGAGCTGTTTTTT.